This is a list of T cell receptor beta chains from one sample in a study of cytomegalovirus exposure and HLA in healthy donors. TCRdb's copy holds only in-frame clones and misses some; the assay was immunoSEQ multiplex PCR. The repertoire has about 270,000 clones, more than 55% of them found once; the top ten carry under 3%. Sequenced: PBMCs. These TCRs come from a female donor in good health and CMV-seronegative. The CDR3 runs from the conserved cysteine through the conserved F or W. D genes are given only for firm matches. Where a row states a size, it is once, few, many or the class of an expanded clone; other rows omit it.

D gene,J gene,V gene,clone size,CDR3 protein,CDR3 DNA
.,TRBJ2-2,TRBV30,.,CAWTLGANTGELFF,TGTGCCTGGACTCTCGGAGCGAACACCGGGGAGCTGTTTTTT
.,TRBJ2-7,TRBV5-4,.,CASSLSGNRDEQYF,TGTGCCAGCAGCTTAAGCGGCAACAGGGACGAGCAGTACTTC
TRBD1,TRBJ1-3,TRBV7-8,.,CASSLAVSGDDRVSGNTIYF,TGTGCCAGCAGCTTAGCGGTATCGGGAGATGACAGGGTGTCAGGAAACACCATATATTTT
.,TRBJ2-1,TRBV7-9,.,CASRHPSGNEQFF,TGTGCCAGCAGACACCCCTCGGGGAATGAGCAGTTCTTC
TRBD1,TRBJ1-5,TRBV6-5,few,CASRTGLGQPQHF,TGTGCCAGCAGGACAGGGCTCGGTCAGCCCCAGCATTTT
TRBD1,TRBJ1-2,TRBV6-5,.,CASSDGQGRNYGYTF,TGTGCCAGCAGCGACGGACAGGGACGGAACTATGGCTACACCTTC
.,TRBJ1-1,TRBV5-1,.,CASSLQGQGTEAFF,TGCGCCAGCAGCTTACAGGGACAAGGCACTGAAGCTTTCTTT
TRBD2,TRBJ2-1,TRBV9,.,CASSVDLGTSGKGTQFF,TGTGCCAGCAGCGTAGATTTGGGGACTAGCGGAAAAGGGACGCAGTTCTTC
TRBD2,TRBJ2-1,TRBV25-1,.,CASSASGHEQFF,TGTGCCAGCAGTGCTAGCGGGCATGAGCAGTTCTTC
TRBD1,TRBJ2-1,TRBV5-4,.,CASSLRDSNEQFF,TGTGCCAGCAGCTTGCGGGACAGCAATGAGCAGTTCTTC
TRBD1,TRBJ2-5,TRBV5-8,.,CASSLSGDRGARGTQYF,TGTGCCAGCAGCTTGTCGGGGGACAGGGGAGCCCGAGGGACCCAGTACTTC
.,TRBJ2-1,TRBV9,.,CASSGRGDSGLHEQFF,TGTGCCAGCAGCGGGAGGGGGGACAGCGGGTTGCATGAGCAGTTCTTC
.,TRBJ2-1,TRBV7-9,.,CASSRPGDEQFF,TGTGCCAGCAGCCGACCGGGAGATGAGCAGTTCTTC
.,TRBJ1-4,TRBV27,.,CASSSRGLATNEKLFF,TGTGCCAGCAGTTCCCGTGGACTCGCAACTAATGAAAAACTGTTTTTT
TRBD2,TRBJ2-1,TRBV2,.,CASRESGGGYNEQFF,TGTGCCAGCAGAGAGTCGGGAGGGGGGTACAATGAGCAGTTCTTC
TRBD1,TRBJ2-1,TRBV7-3,few,CASSPTRDSSYNEQFF,TGTGCCAGCAGCCCCACCAGGGACAGCTCCTACAATGAGCAGTTCTTC
.,TRBJ1-1,TRBV7-9,.,CASGRDSLPEAFF,TGTGCCAGCGGACGAGACAGTCTGCCTGAAGCTTTCTTT
.,TRBJ2-7,TRBV11-2,.,CASSLGSQSWSSYEQYF,TGTGCCAGCAGCTTAGGTTCTCAAAGTTGGAGCTCCTACGAGCAGTACTTC
.,TRBJ1-1,TRBV7-9,.,CASSSTLQGSEAFF,TGTGCCAGCAGCTCGACCCTACAGGGCTCTGAAGCTTTCTTT
TRBD1,TRBJ1-2,TRBV5-1,.,CASRLESADRVNGYTF,TGCGCCAGCAGGTTGGAATCAGCCGACAGGGTAAATGGCTACACCTTC
.,TRBJ2-7,TRBV7-2,.,CASSQNVMTYEQYF,TGTGCCAGCAGCCAAAACGTAATGACTTACGAGCAGTACTTC
.,TRBJ2-7,TRBV6-5,.,CASSYRSEQYF,TGTGCCAGCAGTTACAGGAGCGAGCAGTACTTC
.,TRBJ2-5,TRBV18,.,CASSKGGQVETQYF,TGTGCCAGCTCTAAAGGTGGACAAGTCGAGACCCAGTACTTC
.,TRBJ2-1,TRBV7-9,.,CASSFQRASNEQFF,TGTGCCAGCAGCTTCCAGCGGGCTTCCAATGAGCAGTTCTTC
TRBD1,TRBJ1-5,TRBV7-2,.,CASSGDRASNQPQHF,TGTGCCAGCAGCGGCGACAGGGCTAGCAATCAGCCCCAGCATTTT
TRBD2,TRBJ2-1,TRBV9,once,CASSVGLAGGEQFF,TGTGCCAGCAGCGTTGGACTAGCGGGAGGTGAGCAGTTCTTC
.,TRBJ2-1,TRBV6-5,.,CASSPLVVPYNEQFF,TGTGCCAGCAGCCCTCTAGTAGTCCCCTACAATGAGCAGTTCTTC
TRBD1,TRBJ2-2,TRBV9,.,CASSKYTGGQGGELFF,TGTGCCAGCAGCAAATATACAGGGGGCCAGGGCGGGGAGCTGTTTTTT
.,TRBJ1-5,TRBV5-8,.,CASSTGQINQPQHF,TGTGCCAGCAGCACAGGACAGATAAATCAGCCCCAGCATTTT
TRBD1,TRBJ2-7,TRBV23-1,.,CAGSPWTGGFHEQYF,TGCGCCGGCTCGCCGTGGACAGGGGGCTTCCACGAGCAGTACTTC
.,TRBJ2-3,TRBV6-6,few,CASSLGGPTDTQYF,TGTGCCAGCAGTCTGGGGGGGCCGACAGATACGCAGTATTTT
TRBD2,TRBJ2-7,TRBV4-1,.,CASSQASGVTYEQYF,TGCGCCAGCAGCCAGGCTAGCGGGGTTACCTACGAGCAGTACTTC
.,TRBJ2-7,TRBV28,.,CASSFLQAYEQYF,TGTGCCAGCAGTTTTTTACAGGCCTACGAGCAGTACTTC
TRBD1,TRBJ2-5,TRBV27,.,CASSIGTAFQETQYF,TGTGCCAGCTCGATCGGGACAGCTTTCCAAGAGACCCAGTACTTC
TRBD2,TRBJ2-7,TRBV11-2,.,CASSLGLAGSYEQYF,TGTGCCAGCAGCTTGGGACTAGCGGGATCCTACGAGCAGTACTTC
.,TRBJ2-1,TRBV4-2,.,CASSPRLLPDSSYNEQFF,TGTGCCAGCAGCCCGAGATTGCTACCCGACAGCTCCTACAATGAGCAGTTCTTC
.,TRBJ2-3,TRBV5-1,.,CASSLAARATDTQYF,TGCGCCAGCAGCTTGGCCGCCAGGGCCACAGATACGCAGTATTTT
.,TRBJ2-7,TRBV27,.,CASSLARSYEQYF,TGTGCCAGCAGTTTGGCTAGAAGCTACGAGCAGTACTTC
.,TRBJ1-4,TRBV27,few,CASSLTEGRREKLFF,TGTGCCAGCAGTTTAACGGAGGGGAGGAGGGAAAAACTGTTTTTT
.,TRBJ1-3,TRBV9,.,CASSSRTDPSLSGNTIYF,TGTGCCAGCAGCTCGCGGACAGACCCGAGTCTCTCTGGAAACACCATATATTTT
TRBD1,TRBJ2-7,TRBV7-7,.,CASSLVPGGYEQYF,TGTGCCAGCAGCTTAGTCCCAGGGGGCTACGAGCAGTACTTC
.,TRBJ1-5,TRBV19,few,CASSIAPWTAREPQHF,TGTGCCAGTAGTATAGCCCCCTGGACAGCCAGGGAGCCCCAGCATTTT
TRBD2,TRBJ2-2,TRBV9,.,CASSVGVAGGPRWWLFF,TGTGCCAGCAGCGTAGGGGTAGCGGGAGGGCCGCGGTGGTGGCTGTTTTTT
TRBD1,TRBJ1-2,TRBV23-1,once,CASSQDRGLVHGYTF,TGCGCCAGCAGTCAGGACAGGGGGCTTGTACACGGCTACACCTTC
.,TRBJ2-3,TRBV10-3,.,CAISESERTEGNTDTQYF,TGTGCCATCAGTGAGTCAGAGAGGACAGAAGGCAACACAGATACGCAGTATTTT